This T cell receptor beta chain was retrieved from a study of shared clonotypes between healthy human individuals. Findings and limits, study-wide: Genetic and exposure-history diversity was limited by the few donors.

Execution of the assay was at deep level. Every subset had its genomic DNA shared out evenly among several immunoSEQ plates. It was on ten immunoSEQ deep assay plates that unsorted PBMC DNA was sequenced. TCRdb's copy holds only in-frame clones and misses some; the assay was immunoSEQ multiplex PCR. The data show hundreds of thousands of clones, roughly 79% seen once. This CDR3 spans 15 amino acids. Trimming removed 3 bases from V and 0 bases from J, with 10 bases in between. The germline V gene has CDR1 MNHNS and CDR2 SASEGT. A note on this clone: Its antigen is as yet unknown.

The sample comprised PBMCs. The receptor was derived from a woman between 40 and 55 years old in good health. Some clones in this sample may be carry-over from other donors' samples. The chain carries TRBV6-1 and TRBJ2-3, with D uncertain. The CDR3 spells CASSDWRSSTDTQYF. In DNA, the CDR3 is TGTGCCAGCAGTGATTGGCGGTCTAGCACAGATACGCAGTATTTT.